Below are 26 T cell receptor beta chains sequenced from a single sample in a study of cytomegalovirus exposure and HLA in healthy donors. Use of 60 Vbeta and 13 Jbeta primers characterized the PCR. Libraries were prepared by immunoSEQ multiplex PCR; TCRdb keeps only in-frame clonotypes and omits some of them. The sample data list more than 95,000 clones. The sample consisted of PBMCs. The receptor set was obtained from a man aged 30-40 years in good health and CMV-seronegative.

The chain joins TRBV27 to TRBJ1-1; TRBD1 agrees at 9 bases. The CDR3 is 16 residues long. CDR1 is MNHEY and CDR2 is SMNVEV in the germline V gene (reference sequence). Trimming at V came to 3 bases and at J to 0 bases, leaving 5 bases not matched to a gene. CDR3 loop: CASSFWTGALNTEAFF. CDR3 bases: TGTGCCAGCAGTTTCTGGACAGGGGCTTTGAACACTGAAGCTTTCTTT.

The chain combines TRBV6-1 with TRBJ2-1, with 10 bases that match TRBD2. V shed 4 bases and J 3 bases; nucleotides not matched to a gene: 3. Germline loops: CDR1 MNHNS, CDR2 SASEGT. There are 15 residues in the CDR3. CDR3 protein: CASSVRTSGYNEQFF. The DNA of the CDR3 is TGTGCCAGCAGTGTCCGGACTAGCGGCTACAATGAGCAGTTCTTC.

The CDR3 reads CASSLLAEGGTQYF. The CDR3 region has the DNA TGTGCCAGCAGCCTTCTTGCCGAGGGCGGTACGCAGTATTTT. The J gene is TRBJ2-3, the V gene TRBV11-2; weak D call: TRBD2 (5 bases). The V gene's germline CDR1 is SGHAT and CDR2 FQNNGV. The CDR3 runs 14 residues. V was trimmed by 5 bases and J by 8 bases, leaving 17 bases between them. The full variable domain, rest sourced from reference TRBV11-2 and TRBJ2-3, is EAGVAQSPRYKIIEKRQSVAFWCNPISGHATLYWYQQILGQGPKLLIQFQNNGVVDDSQLPKDRFSAERLKGVDSTLKIQPAKLEDSAVYLCASSLLAEGGTQYFGPGTRLTVL.

The rearrangement uses TRBV11-3 and TRBJ2-1; 7 nucleotides align to TRBD2. CDR3 length: 14 residues. CDR1 and CDR2 from the germline V gene are SGHNT and YENEEA. Trimming cost V 1 base and J 5 bases; bases outside gene matches: 2. CDR3 in amino acids: CASSLAGGNNEQFF. The CDR3 bases are TGTGCCAGCAGCTTAGCGGGGGGTAACAATGAGCAGTTCTTC.

The chain has TRBV7-9 and TRBJ2-3; D might be TRBD2 (6 bases). The CDR3 length is 15 residues. Germline CDR1 reads SEHNR; CDR2 reads FQNEAQ (reference sequence). Between the trimmed V and J ends, which lost 5 bases and 1 base, there was a span of 13 bases. The CDR3, as DNA: TGTGCCAGCAGCGCCCGGGACTTCCGCACAGATACGCAGTATTTT. This codes for CASSARDFRTDTQYF. The variable domain in full, completed from reference TRBV7-9 and TRBJ2-3, reads DTGVSQNPRHKITKRGQNVTFRCDPISEHNRLYWYRQTLGQGPEFLTYFQNEAQLEKSRLLSDRFSAERPKGSFSTLEIQRTEQGDSAMYLCASSARDFRTDTQYFGPGTRLTVL.

The chain carries TRBV28 and TRBJ1-2, with TRBD1 matching 10 bases. This CDR3 has 16 amino acids. Trimming took 2 bases from V and 7 from J; bases not matched to a gene: 10. CDR1 is MDHEN, CDR2 SYDVKM, per germline. CDR3 loop: CASSLEGFDRGPGYTF. DNA for the CDR3: TGTGCCAGCAGTTTAGAGGGGTTTGACAGGGGGCCTGGCTACACCTTC.

V gene TRBV30 combines with J gene TRBJ1-1; a possible D gene is TRBD1 (6 bases). V lost 1 base to trimming and J lost 7 bases, with 7 bases between them. This CDR3 has 11 amino acids. From germline, CDR1 is GTSNPN and CDR2 SVGIG (reference sequence). The CDR3 protein is CAWSDRDEAFF. CDR3 nucleotide sequence: TGTGCCTGGAGTGACAGGGATGAAGCTTTCTTT.

The CDR3 DNA follows: TGTGCCAGCAGCGCTGGCAGGGCGAACACTGAAGCTTTCTTT. This sequence encodes CASSAGRANTEAFF. V and J are TRBV7-9 and TRBJ1-1, with D possibly matching TRBD1 (5 bases). From germline, CDR1 is SEHNR and CDR2 FQNEAQ (reference sequence). The V gene lost 5 bases and the J gene lost 1 base, with 11 bases spanning the gap. CDR3 length: 14 amino acids.

The gene calls are TRBV7-2 and TRBJ1-2; the D is unclear. CDR1 SGHTA and CDR2 FQGNSA come from the germline V gene. The CDR3 runs 12 residues. The germline V and J ends were trimmed by 5 bases and 7 bases, with 11 bases remaining between them. Here the CDR3 reads CASSLRLVGYTF. In DNA form, the CDR3 reads TGTGCCAGCAGCCTTCGACTTGTTGGCTACACCTTC.

The chain's CDR3 is CASSLGGKSTDTQYF. The CDR3 coding sequence is TGTGCCAGCAGCTTGGGGGGAAAGAGCACAGATACGCAGTATTTT. The chain recombines TRBV7-9 with TRBJ2-3; TRBD2 is a possible D gene (6 bases). CDR3 size: 15 residues. V dropped 3 bases and J dropped 0 bases, with 10 bases sitting between them. Germline assignment: CDR1 SEHNR and CDR2 FQNEAQ (reference sequence). The full variable domain, with the rest looked up from reference TRBV7-9 and TRBJ2-3, is DTGVSQNPRHKITKRGQNVTFRCDPISEHNRLYWYRQTLGQGPEFLTYFQNEAQLEKSRLLSDRFSAERPKGSFSTLEIQRTEQGDSAMYLCASSLGGKSTDTQYFGPGTRLTVL.

V and J are TRBV11-3 and TRBJ1-6, with D unresolved. This CDR3 region has 13 residues. Trimming stripped 2 bases from V and 11 bases from J, with 10 bases between. Germline V gene lookup returns CDR1 SGHNT and CDR2 YENEEA. CDR3 coding DNA: TGTGCCAGCAGCTTATCCCAGCAGGCACCCCTCCACTTT. It translates to CASSLSQQAPLHF.

This chain connects TRBV4-2 to TRBJ2-1, with 15 bases matching TRBD2. CDR1 LGHNA and CDR2 YNFKEQ come from the germline V gene. J gave up 7 bases and V 1 base, and 8 bases lay outside the gene matches. The CDR3 totals 18 residues. As DNA, the CDR3 is TGTGCCAGCAGCCAAGGGGGTGGGACTAGCGGGAGGAAGAATGAGCAGTTCTTC. Amino acids: CASSQGGGTSGRKNEQFF.

The chain recombines TRBV30 with TRBJ2-1, with TRBD2 as a possible D gene (6 bases). There are 13 residues in the CDR3. Looked up from germline, CDR1 is GTSNPN and CDR2 is SVGIG (reference sequence). V lost 8 bases and J lost 1, with 12 bases in between. The CDR3, as DNA: TGTGCCCGAGGGGCGGGATCCTACAATGAGCAGTTCTTC. It translates to CARGAGSYNEQFF.

The chain employs TRBV29-1 and TRBJ1-1; D gene unclear. The germline V gene encodes CDR1 SQVTM and CDR2 ANQGSEA. There are 19 residues in the CDR3. The germline V and J ends were trimmed by 6 bases and 0 bases, with 29 bases remaining between them. The CDR3 loop reads CSVGWESTFAGGMNTEAFF. DNA of the CDR3: TGCAGCGTGGGATGGGAGTCTACCTTCGCGGGTGGGATGAACACTGAAGCTTTCTTT.

The chain uses TRBV5-6 and TRBJ2-7; possibly TRBD1 for D (6 bases). CDR3 length: 12 residues. Germline V CDR1 and CDR2: SGHDT, YYEEEE. The ends were cut back, 3 bases at V and 6 bases at J, with 10 bases in the middle. CDR3 DNA sequence: TGTGCCAGCAGCTCCCGCAGGGGCGAGCAGTACTTC. Residues: CASSSRRGEQYF.

The V and J genes are TRBV7-9 and TRBJ1-5; D is unclear. This CDR3 is 14 amino acids long. Germline V gives CDR1 SEHNR, CDR2 FQNEAQ (reference sequence). The ends were cut back, 4 bases at V and 0 bases at J, with 7 bases in the middle. CDR3 in amino acids: CASSSQYSNQPQHF. The CDR3 DNA is TGTGCCAGCAGCTCTCAGTATAGCAATCAGCCCCAGCATTTT.

The chain employs TRBV5-1 and TRBJ1-1, with 7 bases that match TRBD1. Trimming removed 4 bases from V and 2 bases from J; junction bases left unmatched: 11. Germline CDR1 reads SGHRS; CDR2 reads YFSETQ. CDR3 size: 16 residues. For the CDR3, the DNA is TGCGCCAGCAGCCGACATCACAGGGGATTAAACACTGAAGCTTTCTTT. It yields the protein CASSRHHRGLNTEAFF.

The genes are TRBV25-1 and TRBJ2-5, with a possible D match to TRBD2 (6 bases). The germline V gene encodes CDR1 MGHDK and CDR2 SYGVNS. The CDR3 totals 14 residues. The V and J ends lost 8 bases and 5 bases respectively, with 18 bases between them. CDR3 coding DNA: TGTGCCAGCCGGGGGAGCCGAGTTTGGGAGACCCAGTACTTC. This encodes CASRGSRVWETQYF. The whole variable domain, filled in from reference TRBV25-1 and TRBJ2-5, reads EADIYQTPRYLVIGTGKKITLECSQTMGHDKMYWYQQDPGMELHLIHYSYGVNSTEKGDLSSESTVSRIRTEHFPLTLESARPSHTSQYLCASRGSRVWETQYFGPGTRLLVL.

The chain links TRBV28 to TRBJ2-3, with D tentatively TRBD2 (6 bases). The V end was cut by 4 bases, the J end by 15 bases, with 20 bases between. Germline-derived CDR1 and CDR2 are MDHEN and SYDVKM. This CDR3 is 13 amino acids long. CDR3 residues: CASSYFLVGEEYF. In DNA form, the CDR3 reads TGTGCCAGCAGTTACTTCCTCGTCGGGGAGGAATATTTT.

The rearrangement links TRBV4-1 to TRBJ2-1, with TRBD2 identical over 13 bases. The germline V gene encodes CDR1 MGHRA and CDR2 YSYEKL. The length of the CDR3 is 14 residues. The junction had 5 bases not matched to a gene; V was cut back by 3 bases and J by 12 bases. The CDR3 coding sequence is TGCGCCAGCAGCCAGCCTGGGACTAGCGGGGCGCAGTTCTTC. Translated, it gives CASSQPGTSGAQFF.

CDR3 bases: TGCAGCGTTCGCCCTAGCGGGACCCAAGAGACCCAGTACTTC. Protein sequence: CSVRPSGTQETQYF. The chain combines TRBV29-1 with TRBJ2-5; 9 nucleotides align to TRBD2. Germline CDR1 and CDR2: SQVTM and ANQGSEA. The junction had 5 bases not matched to a gene; V was cut back by 5 bases and J by 1 base. The CDR3 is 14 amino acids.

The rearrangement joins TRBV7-8 to TRBJ2-3; a weak D match, TRBD1 (6 bases). Germline V gene data show CDR1 as SGHVS and CDR2 as FQNEAQ. The CDR3 is 14 residues long. The germline V and J ends were trimmed by 2 bases and 2 bases, with 8 bases remaining between them. The CDR3 region has the DNA TGTGCCAGCAGCTTATTGGGGGCCACAGATACGCAGTATTTT. Its translation is CASSLLGATDTQYF.

The rearrangement uses TRBV28 and TRBJ1-3; unclear D gene. Looked up from germline, CDR1 is MDHEN and CDR2 is SYDVKM. CDR3 size: 14 residues. V was trimmed by 2 bases and J by 2 bases, leaving 7 bases between them. The CDR3 DNA follows: TGTGCCAGCAGTTTAGACGGGGCTGGAAACACCATATATTTT. This gives the protein CASSLDGAGNTIYF.

The CDR3 DNA is TGCGCCAGCAGCCAGGGACTAGCGGGAGGGAAAGAGCAGTTCTTC. Its translation: CASSQGLAGGKEQFF. The J gene is TRBJ2-1, the V gene TRBV4-1; TRBD2 agrees at 16 bases. The CDR3 has 15 amino acids. Per germline, CDR1 MGHRA and CDR2 YSYEKL. V dropped 3 bases and J dropped 10; count of bases not matched to a gene: 3.

This chain links TRBV7-9 with TRBJ2-7; weak D call: TRBD2 (5 bases). The CDR3 length is 14 residues. V dropped 0 bases and J dropped 2 bases, with 8 bases sitting between them. Germline lookup yields CDR1 SEHNR and CDR2 FQNEAQ (reference sequence). The CDR3, as DNA: TGTGCCAGCAGCTTAGCAGAGGGCCCCTACGAGCAGTACTTC. The encoded protein is CASSLAEGPYEQYF. Filled out from reference TRBV7-9 and TRBJ2-7, the complete variable domain reads DTGVSQNPRHKITKRGQNVTFRCDPISEHNRLYWYRQTLGQGPEFLTYFQNEAQLEKSRLLSDRFSAERPKGSFSTLEIQRTEQGDSAMYLCASSLAEGPYEQYFGPGTRLTVT.

This chain joins TRBV5-1 and TRBJ2-3; 12 positions agree with TRBD2. V was clipped by 4 bases and J by 6 bases; unmatched bases: 9. Germline assignment: CDR1 SGHRS and CDR2 YFSETQ. The length of the CDR3 is 16 residues. CDR3 nucleotides: TGCGCCAGCAGCGGACGACTAGCGGGAGAGACGGATACGCAGTATTTT. Translation: CASSGRLAGETDTQYF.